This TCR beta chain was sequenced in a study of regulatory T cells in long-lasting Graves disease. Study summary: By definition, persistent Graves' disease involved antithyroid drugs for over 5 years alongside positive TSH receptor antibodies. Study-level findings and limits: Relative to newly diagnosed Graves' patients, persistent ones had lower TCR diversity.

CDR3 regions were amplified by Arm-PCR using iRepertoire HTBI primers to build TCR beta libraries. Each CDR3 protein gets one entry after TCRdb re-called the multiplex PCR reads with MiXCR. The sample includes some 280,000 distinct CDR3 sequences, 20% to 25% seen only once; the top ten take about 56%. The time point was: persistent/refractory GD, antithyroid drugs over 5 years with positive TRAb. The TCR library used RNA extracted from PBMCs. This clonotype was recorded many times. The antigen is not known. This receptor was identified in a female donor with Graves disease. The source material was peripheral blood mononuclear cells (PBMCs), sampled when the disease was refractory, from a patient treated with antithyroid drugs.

DNA for the CDR3: TGTGCCATAGGACAGGGAAGTAATAGTGGGGCCAACGTCCTGACTTTC. Translating it yields CAIGQGSNSGANVLTF. This sequence joins TRBV10-3 and TRBJ2-6; 8 bases are a match to TRBD1. V gave up 9 bases and J gave up 3 bases; unmatched junction bases: 10. The CDR3 contains 16 residues. The germline V gene encodes CDR1 ENHRY and CDR2 SYGVKD.